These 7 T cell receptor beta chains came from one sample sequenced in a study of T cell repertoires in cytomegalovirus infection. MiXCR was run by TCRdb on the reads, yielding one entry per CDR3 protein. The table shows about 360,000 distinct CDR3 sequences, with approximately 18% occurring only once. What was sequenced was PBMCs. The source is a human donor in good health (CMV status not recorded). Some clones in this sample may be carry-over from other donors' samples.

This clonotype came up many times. CDR3 in amino acids: CASSFPAQETQYF. CDR3 in DNA: TGTGCCAGCAGCTTCCCTGCACAAGAGACCCAGTACTTC. The chain recombines TRBV7-6 with TRBJ2-5, with D unclear. Trimming left V 3 bases short and J 2 bases short, with 7 bases between. The length of the CDR3 is 13 residues. CDR1 and CDR2 (germline): SGHVS, FNYEAQ.

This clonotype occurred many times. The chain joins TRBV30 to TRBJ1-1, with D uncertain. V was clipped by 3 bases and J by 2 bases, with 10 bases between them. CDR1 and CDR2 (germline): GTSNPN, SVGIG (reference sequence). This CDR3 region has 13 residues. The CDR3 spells CAWRRTANTEAFF. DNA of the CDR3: TGTGCCTGGAGACGTACAGCCAACACTGAAGCTTTCTTT. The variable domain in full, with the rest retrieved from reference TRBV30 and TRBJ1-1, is SQTIHQWPATLVQPVGSPLSLECTVEGTSNPNLYWYRQAAGRGLQLLFYSVGIGQISSEVPQNLSASRPQDRQFILSSKKLLLSDSGFYLCAWRRTANTEAFFGQGTRLTVV.

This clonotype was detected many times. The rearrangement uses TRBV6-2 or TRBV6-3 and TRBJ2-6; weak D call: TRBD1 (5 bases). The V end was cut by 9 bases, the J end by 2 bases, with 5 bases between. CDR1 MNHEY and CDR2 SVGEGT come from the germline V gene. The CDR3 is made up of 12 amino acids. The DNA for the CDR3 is TGTGCCAGGACAGCTGGGGCCAACGTCCTGACTTTC. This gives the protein CARTAGANVLTF.

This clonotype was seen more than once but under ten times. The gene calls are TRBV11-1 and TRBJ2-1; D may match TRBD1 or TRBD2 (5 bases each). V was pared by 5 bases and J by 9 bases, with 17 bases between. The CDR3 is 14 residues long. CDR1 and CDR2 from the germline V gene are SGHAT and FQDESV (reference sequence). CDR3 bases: TGTGCCAGCAGCAAGAAGGGGAGTTGGAGTGAGCAGTTCTTC. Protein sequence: CASSKKGSWSEQFF. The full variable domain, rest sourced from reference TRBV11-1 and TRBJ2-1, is EAEVAQSPRYKITEKSQAVAFWCDPISGHATLYWYRQILGQGPELLVQFQDESVVDDSQLPKDRFSAERLKGVDSTLKIQPAELGDSAMYLCASSKKGSWSEQFFGPGTRLTVL.

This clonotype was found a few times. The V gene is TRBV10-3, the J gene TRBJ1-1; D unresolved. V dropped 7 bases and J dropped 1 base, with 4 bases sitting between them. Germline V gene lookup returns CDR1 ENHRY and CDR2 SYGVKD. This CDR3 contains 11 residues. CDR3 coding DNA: TGTGCCATCATGGGGAACACTGAAGCTTTCTTT. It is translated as CAIMGNTEAFF.

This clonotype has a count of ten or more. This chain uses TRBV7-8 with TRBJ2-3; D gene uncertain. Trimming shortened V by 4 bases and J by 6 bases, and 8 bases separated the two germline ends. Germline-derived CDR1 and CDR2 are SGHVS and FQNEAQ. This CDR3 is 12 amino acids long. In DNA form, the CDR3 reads TGTGCCAGCAGCTCAAGGGCCGATACGCAGTATTTT. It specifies CASSSRADTQYF.

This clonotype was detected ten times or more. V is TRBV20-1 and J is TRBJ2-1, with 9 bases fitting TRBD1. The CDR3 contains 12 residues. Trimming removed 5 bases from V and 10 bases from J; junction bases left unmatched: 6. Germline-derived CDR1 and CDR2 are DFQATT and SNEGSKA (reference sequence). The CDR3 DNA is TGCAGTGCTTCCGACAGGGGGGGAGAGCAGTTCTTC. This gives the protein CSASDRGGEQFF.